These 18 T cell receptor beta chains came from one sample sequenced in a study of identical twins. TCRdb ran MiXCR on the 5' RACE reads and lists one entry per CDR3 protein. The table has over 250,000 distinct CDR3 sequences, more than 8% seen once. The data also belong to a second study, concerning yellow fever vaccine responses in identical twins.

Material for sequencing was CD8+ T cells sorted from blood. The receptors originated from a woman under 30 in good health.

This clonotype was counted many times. DNA of the CDR3: TGTGCCAGCAGCCCAAGGAGAAATGATGAGCAGTTCTTC. This sequence encodes CASSPRRNDEQFF. V usage is TRBV7-9 and J usage is TRBJ2-1, with D uncertain. The germline V gene has CDR1 SEHNR and CDR2 FQNEAQ (reference sequence). Trimming took 5 bases from V and 8 from J, leaving 13 bases between them. CDR3 length: 13 amino acids.

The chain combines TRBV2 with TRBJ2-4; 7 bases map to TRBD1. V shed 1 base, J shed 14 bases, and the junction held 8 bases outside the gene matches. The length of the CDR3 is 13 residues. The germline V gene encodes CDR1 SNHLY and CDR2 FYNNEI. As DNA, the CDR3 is TGTGCCAGCAGTGAAGGACAGGGTCCTGTGGAGTACTTC. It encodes CASSEGQGPVEYF.

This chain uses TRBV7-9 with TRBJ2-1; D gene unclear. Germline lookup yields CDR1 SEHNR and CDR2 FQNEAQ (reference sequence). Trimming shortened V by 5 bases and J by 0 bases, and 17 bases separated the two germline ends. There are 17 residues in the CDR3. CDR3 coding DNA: TGTGCCAGCAGCAAAACATCAACGGATGGCTCCTACAATGAGCAGTTCTTC. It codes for CASSKTSTDGSYNEQFF.

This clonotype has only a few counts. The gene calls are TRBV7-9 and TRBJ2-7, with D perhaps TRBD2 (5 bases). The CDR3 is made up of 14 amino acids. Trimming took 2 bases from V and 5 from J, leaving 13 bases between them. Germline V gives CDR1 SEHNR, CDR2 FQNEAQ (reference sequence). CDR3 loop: CASSLLPPRDEQYF. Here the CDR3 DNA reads TGTGCCAGCAGCTTATTACCACCGCGGGACGAGCAGTACTTC. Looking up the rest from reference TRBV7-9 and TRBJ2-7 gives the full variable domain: DTGVSQNPRHKITKRGQNVTFRCDPISEHNRLYWYRQTLGQGPEFLTYFQNEAQLEKSRLLSDRFSAERPKGSFSTLEIQRTEQGDSAMYLCASSLLPPRDEQYFGPGTRLTVT.

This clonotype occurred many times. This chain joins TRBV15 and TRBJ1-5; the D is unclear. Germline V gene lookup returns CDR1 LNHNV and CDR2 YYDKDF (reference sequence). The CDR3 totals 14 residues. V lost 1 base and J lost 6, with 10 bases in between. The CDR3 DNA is TGTGCCACCAGCAGAGCATTGTTGGGTCAGCCCCAGCATTTT. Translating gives CATSRALLGQPQHF.

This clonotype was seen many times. This CDR3 reads CASSQDQGWNEAFF. CDR3 coding DNA: TGTGCCAGCAGCCAAGACCAGGGATGGAATGAAGCTTTCTTT. The rearrangement joins TRBV3-1 to TRBJ1-1; TRBD1 is a possible D gene (5 bases). Germline CDR1 is LGHDT and CDR2 is YNNKEL (reference sequence). Trimming took off 0 bases at V and 7 bases at J, with 12 bases between the two ends. The CDR3 extends over 14 amino acids.

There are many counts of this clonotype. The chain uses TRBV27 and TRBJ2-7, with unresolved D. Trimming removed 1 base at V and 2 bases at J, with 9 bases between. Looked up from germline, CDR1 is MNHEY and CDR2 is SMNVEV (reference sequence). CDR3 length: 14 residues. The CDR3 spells CASSLWEGAYEQYF. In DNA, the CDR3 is TGTGCCAGCAGTTTATGGGAAGGAGCCTACGAGCAGTACTTC.

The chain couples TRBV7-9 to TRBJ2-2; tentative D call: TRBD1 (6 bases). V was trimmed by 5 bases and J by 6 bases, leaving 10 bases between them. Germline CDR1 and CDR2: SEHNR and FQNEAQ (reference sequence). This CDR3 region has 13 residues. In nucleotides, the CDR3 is TGTGCCAGCAGCCAGCAGGGGTCCGGGGAGCTGTTTTTT. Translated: CASSQQGSGELFF.

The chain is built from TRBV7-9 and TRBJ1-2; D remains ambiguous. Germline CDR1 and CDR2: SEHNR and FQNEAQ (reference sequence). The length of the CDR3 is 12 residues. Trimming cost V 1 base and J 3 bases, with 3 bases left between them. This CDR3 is CASSLDDYGYTF. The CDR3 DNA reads TGTGCCAGCAGCTTAGATGACTATGGCTACACCTTC.

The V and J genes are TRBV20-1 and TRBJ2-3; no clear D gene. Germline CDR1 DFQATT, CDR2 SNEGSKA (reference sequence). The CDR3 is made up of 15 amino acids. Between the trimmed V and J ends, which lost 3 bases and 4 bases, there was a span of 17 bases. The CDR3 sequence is CSARWADESPDTQYF. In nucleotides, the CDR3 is TGCAGTGCTAGGTGGGCCGACGAATCCCCAGATACGCAGTATTTT.

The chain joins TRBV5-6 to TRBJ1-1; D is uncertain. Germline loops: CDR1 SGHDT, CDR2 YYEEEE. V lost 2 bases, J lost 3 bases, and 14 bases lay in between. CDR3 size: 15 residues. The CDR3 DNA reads TGTGCCAGCAGCTTACCCCCTTGGAGGGACACTGAAGCTTTCTTT. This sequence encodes CASSLPPWRDTEAFF.

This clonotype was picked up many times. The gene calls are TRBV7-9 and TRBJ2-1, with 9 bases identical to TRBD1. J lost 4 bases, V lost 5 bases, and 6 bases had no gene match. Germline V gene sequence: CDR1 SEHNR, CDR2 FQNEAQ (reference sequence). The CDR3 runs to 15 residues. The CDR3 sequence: CASSRPGQGYNEQFF. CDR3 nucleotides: TGTGCCAGCAGCCGCCCGGGACAGGGTTACAATGAGCAGTTCTTC.

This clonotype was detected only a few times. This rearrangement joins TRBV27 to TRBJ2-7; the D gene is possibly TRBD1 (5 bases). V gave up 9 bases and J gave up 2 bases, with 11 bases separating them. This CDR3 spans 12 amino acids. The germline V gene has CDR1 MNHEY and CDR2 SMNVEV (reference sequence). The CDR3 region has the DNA TGTGCCAGACCGACAGTTCCCTACGAGCAGTACTTC. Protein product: CARPTVPYEQYF.

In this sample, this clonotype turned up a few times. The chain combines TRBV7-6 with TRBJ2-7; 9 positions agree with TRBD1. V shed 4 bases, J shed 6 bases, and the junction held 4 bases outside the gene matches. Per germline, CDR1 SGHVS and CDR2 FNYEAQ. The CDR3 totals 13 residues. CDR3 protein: CASSYTGGREQYF. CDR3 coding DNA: TGTGCCAGCAGCTACACAGGGGGCCGCGAGCAGTACTTC.

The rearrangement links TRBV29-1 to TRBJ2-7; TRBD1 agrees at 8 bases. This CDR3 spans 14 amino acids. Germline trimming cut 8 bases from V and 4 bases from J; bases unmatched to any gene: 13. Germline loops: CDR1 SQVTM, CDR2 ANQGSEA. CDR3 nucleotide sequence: TGCAGCATACGCACAGCAGGGGGCAGTTACGAGCAGTACTTC. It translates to CSIRTAGGSYEQYF.

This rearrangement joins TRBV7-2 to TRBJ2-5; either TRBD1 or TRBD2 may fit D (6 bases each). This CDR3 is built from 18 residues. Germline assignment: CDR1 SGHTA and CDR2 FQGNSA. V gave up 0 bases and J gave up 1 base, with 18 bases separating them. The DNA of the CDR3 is TGTGCCAGCAGCTTAGCGGGGGCGGGCGGGGCAATCCAAGAGACCCAGTACTTC. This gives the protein CASSLAGAGGAIQETQYF.

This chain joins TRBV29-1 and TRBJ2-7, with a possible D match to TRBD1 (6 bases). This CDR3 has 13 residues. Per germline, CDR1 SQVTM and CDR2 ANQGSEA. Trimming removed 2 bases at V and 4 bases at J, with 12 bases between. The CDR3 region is CSVERDNPYEQYF. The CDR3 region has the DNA TGCAGCGTTGAACGGGACAACCCATACGAGCAGTACTTC.

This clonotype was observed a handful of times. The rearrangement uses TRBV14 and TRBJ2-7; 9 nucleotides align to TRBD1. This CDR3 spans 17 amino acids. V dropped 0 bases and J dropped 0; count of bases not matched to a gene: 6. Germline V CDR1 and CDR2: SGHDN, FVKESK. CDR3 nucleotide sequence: TGTGCCAGCAGCCAAGATCTTCCGGACAGGGGCTCCTACGAGCAGTACTTC. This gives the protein CASSQDLPDRGSYEQYF.